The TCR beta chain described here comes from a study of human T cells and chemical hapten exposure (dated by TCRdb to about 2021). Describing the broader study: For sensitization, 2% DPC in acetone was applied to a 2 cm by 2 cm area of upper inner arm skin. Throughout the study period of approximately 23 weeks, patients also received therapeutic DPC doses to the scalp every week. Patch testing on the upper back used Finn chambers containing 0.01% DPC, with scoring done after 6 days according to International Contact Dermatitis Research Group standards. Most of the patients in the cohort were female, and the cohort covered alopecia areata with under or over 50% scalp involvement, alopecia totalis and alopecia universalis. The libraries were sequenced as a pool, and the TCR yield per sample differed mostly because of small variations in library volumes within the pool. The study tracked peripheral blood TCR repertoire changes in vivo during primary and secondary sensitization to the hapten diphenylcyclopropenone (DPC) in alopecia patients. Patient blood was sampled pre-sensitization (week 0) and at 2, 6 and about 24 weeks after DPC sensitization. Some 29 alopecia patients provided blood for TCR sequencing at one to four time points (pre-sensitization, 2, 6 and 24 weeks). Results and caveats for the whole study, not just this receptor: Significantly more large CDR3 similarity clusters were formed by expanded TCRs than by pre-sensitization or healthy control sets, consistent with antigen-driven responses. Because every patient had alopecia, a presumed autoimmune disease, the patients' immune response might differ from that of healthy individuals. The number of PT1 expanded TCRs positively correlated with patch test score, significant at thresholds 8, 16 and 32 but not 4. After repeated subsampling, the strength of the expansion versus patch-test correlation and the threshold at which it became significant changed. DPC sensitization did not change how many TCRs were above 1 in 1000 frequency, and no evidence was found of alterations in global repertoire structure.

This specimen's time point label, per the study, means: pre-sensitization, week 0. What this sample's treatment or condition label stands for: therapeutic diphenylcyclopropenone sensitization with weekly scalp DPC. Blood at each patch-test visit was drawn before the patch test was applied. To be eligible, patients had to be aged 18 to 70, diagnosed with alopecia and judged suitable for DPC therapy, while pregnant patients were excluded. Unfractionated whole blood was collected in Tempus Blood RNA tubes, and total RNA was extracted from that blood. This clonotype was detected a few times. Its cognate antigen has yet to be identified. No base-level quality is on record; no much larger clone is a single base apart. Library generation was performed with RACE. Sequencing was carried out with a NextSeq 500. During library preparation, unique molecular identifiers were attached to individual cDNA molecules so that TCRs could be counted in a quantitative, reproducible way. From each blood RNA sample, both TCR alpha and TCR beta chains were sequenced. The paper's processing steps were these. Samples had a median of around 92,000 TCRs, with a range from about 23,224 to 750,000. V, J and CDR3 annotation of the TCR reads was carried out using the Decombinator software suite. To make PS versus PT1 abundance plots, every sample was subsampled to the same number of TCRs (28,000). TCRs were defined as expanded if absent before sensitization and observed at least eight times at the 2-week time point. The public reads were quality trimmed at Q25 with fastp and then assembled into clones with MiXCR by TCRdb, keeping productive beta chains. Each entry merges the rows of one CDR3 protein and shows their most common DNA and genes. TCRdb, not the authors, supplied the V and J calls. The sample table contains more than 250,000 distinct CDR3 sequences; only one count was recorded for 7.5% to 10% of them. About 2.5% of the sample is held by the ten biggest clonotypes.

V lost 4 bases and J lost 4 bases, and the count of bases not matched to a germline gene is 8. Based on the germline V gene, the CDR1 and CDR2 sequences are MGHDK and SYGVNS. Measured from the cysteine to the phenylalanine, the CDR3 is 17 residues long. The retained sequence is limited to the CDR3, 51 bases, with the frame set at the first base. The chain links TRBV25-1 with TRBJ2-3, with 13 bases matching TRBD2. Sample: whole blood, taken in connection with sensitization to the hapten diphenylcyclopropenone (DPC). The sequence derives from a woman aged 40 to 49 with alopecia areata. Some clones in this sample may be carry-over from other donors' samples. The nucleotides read TGTGCCAGCAGTGCCCGGACTAGCGGGAGTTGGGCAGATACGCAGTATTTT. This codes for CASSARTSGSWADTQYF.